The 21 T cell receptor beta chains below come from one sample, sequenced in a study of tissue T cells after allogeneic stem cell transplantation. Specified time point: mouse harvest day 7 after allogeneic transplant. Tail vein injection delivered 10^7 T-cell-depleted bone marrow cells and 10^6 splenic CD5+ T cells. Profiled with immunoSEQ multiplex PCR; TCRdb holds only in-frame clones, not every one. The repertoire consists of more than 10,000 clones, with around two fifths occurring once and the leading ten covering under 2%. The material sequenced was skin. Receptor source: a female BALB/c mouse given C57BL/6 T cells with graft-versus-host disease after an allogeneic hematopoietic cell transplant.

On this clone itself: Mouse gene names and germline throughout. The missing CDR3 end, 1 residue past where the read stops, is filled in from the germline J gene. The chain joins TRBV26 to TRBJ2-2; perhaps TRBD2 as D (6 bases). Germline V CDR1 and CDR2: KGHPV, FQNQEV (reference sequence). Trimming left V 2 bases short and J 4 bases short, with 8 bases between. This CDR3 has 14 amino acids. The part of the CDR3 DNA that was read is TGTGCCAGCAGTCTGGCTGGGGCCACCGGGCAGCTCTAC. It yields the protein CASSLAGATGQLY. Given in full, the CDR3 is CASSLAGATGQLYF.

This clone was observed a few times. Gene names denote mouse genes. The read terminates 1 residue ahead of where the CDR3 ends, so the germline J gene completes it. The J gene is TRBJ2-1, the V gene TRBV13-3; 10 positions match TRBD1. The germline V gene encodes CDR1 NNHDY and CDR2 SYVADS. CDR3 length: 12 residues. V dropped 5 bases and J dropped 7; count of bases not matched to a gene: 0. The CDR3: CASRTGGAEQFF. The part of the CDR3 DNA that was read is TGTGCCAGCAGGACAGGGGGCGCTGAGCAGTTC.

This clone has more than one count but fewer than ten. Germline and genes here are mouse. The read ends 1 residue shy of where the CDR3 ends; the end is completed using the germline J gene. The rearrangement joins TRBV26 to TRBJ1-4; unclear D gene. Germline V lookup: CDR1 KGHPV, CDR2 FQNQEV (reference sequence). The CDR3 length is 13 residues. Trimming took off 6 bases at V and 0 bases at J, with 5 bases between the two ends. The CDR3: CASRPLSNERLFF. CDR3 bases read: TGTGCCAGCAGGCCCCTTTCCAACGAAAGATTATTT.

This clone occurred a few times. Germline and genes: mouse. The CDR3 extends 1 residue past the end of the read, so its final part is completed from the germline J gene. The V and J genes are TRBV26 and TRBJ2-5, with TRBD1 matching 8 bases. Germline V gene lookup returns CDR1 KGHPV and CDR2 FQNQEV (reference sequence). CDR3 length: 13 amino acids. V lost 4 bases and J lost 5; bases outside the gene matches: 2. The CDR3 bases that were read are TGTGCCAGCAGTCGCAGGGGGCGAGACACCCAGTAC. Translation gives CASSRRGRDTQY. The CDR3, in full, reads CASSRRGRDTQYF.

This clone occurred a few times. These gene names are mouse names. The read ends 1 residue shy of where the CDR3 ends; the end is completed using the germline J gene. This chain links TRBV26 with TRBJ2-5, with 8 bases that match TRBD2. This CDR3 contains 14 residues. V lost 4 bases to trimming and J lost 5 bases; unmatched junction nucleotides: 5. Per germline, CDR1 KGHPV and CDR2 FQNQEV (reference sequence). The CDR3 reads CASSPTGGRDTQYF. Partial CDR3 DNA: TGTGCCAGCAGTCCCACTGGGGGTAGAGACACCCAGTAC. The variable domain in full, with the rest retrieved from reference TRBV26 and TRBJ2-5, is NSKVIQTPRYLVKGQGQKAKMRCIPEKGHPVVFWYQQNKNNEFKFLINFQNQEVLQQIDMTEKRFSAECPSNSPCSLEIQSSEAGDSALYLCASSPTGGRDTQYFGPGTRLLVL.

As regards this clone: The genes and germline here are from mouse. Sequencing ends 1 residue short of the CDR3 end; the germline J gene provides the rest. The chain is built from TRBV15 and TRBJ2-7; D ambiguous. Per the germline V gene, CDR1 is SGHND and CDR2 is FRSKSL. The CDR3 runs to 12 residues. The V end was cut by 5 bases, the J end by 0 bases, with 5 bases between. Partial CDR3 DNA: TGTGCCAGCAGTCCCAGCTCCTATGAACAGTAC. This sequence encodes CASSPSSYEQY. The CDR3 reads in full as CASSPSSYEQYF. Combining the CDR3 with reference TRBV15 and TRBJ2-7 gives the whole variable domain DAGVTQTPRHEVAEKGQTIILKCEPVSGHNDLFWYRQTKIQGLELLSYFRSKSLMEDGGAFKDRFKAEMLNSSFSTLKIQPTEPKDSAVYLCASSPSSYEQYFGPGTRLTVL.

With regard to this clone: All gene names here are mouse names. The read is 1 residue too short to cover the CDR3 end, so that end is filled in from the germline J gene. The chain is built from TRBV3 and TRBJ1-3; no clear D. The germline CDR1 and CDR2 sequences are SNHLY and FYNGKV (reference sequence). Trimming left V 1 base short and J 1 base short, with 5 bases between. The CDR3 is 14 residues long. The CDR3 DNA, read in part, is TGTGCCAGCAGCTTAGAACAGTCTGGAAATACGCTCTAT. Translating gives CASSLEQSGNTLY. The CDR3 in its entirety is CASSLEQSGNTLYF.

By proportion, this clone is medium-sized (0.01 to 0.1%). Gene and germline names: mouse. The CDR3 end falls 1 residue outside the read, so it is completed with the germline J gene. The J gene is TRBJ1-4, the V gene TRBV12-1; 9 nucleotides align to TRBD1. CDR3 length equals 14 residues. Germline lookup yields CDR1 SGHSN and CDR2 HYEKVE. Losses at the gene ends were 4 bases for V and 5 bases for J; bases not matched to a gene: 4. The part of the CDR3 DNA that was read is TGTGCCAGCTCCCTGGGACAGGGAAACGAAAGATTATTT. Its protein is CASSLGQGNERLF. The whole CDR3 sequence reads CASSLGQGNERLFF.

Remarks on this clone: The germline and genes are mouse ones. The read ends 1 residue before the CDR3 terminus; that terminus is restored from the germline J gene. The V and J genes are TRBV1 and TRBJ1-3; D gene ambiguous. The length of the CDR3 is 14 residues. Germline V gives CDR1 NSQYPW, CDR2 LRSPGD (reference sequence). The ends were cut back, 3 bases at V and 0 bases at J, with 6 bases in the middle. Incomplete CDR3 DNA: TGCACCTGCAGTGCCACATTTTCTGGAAATACGCTCTAT. It encodes CTCSATFSGNTLY. The whole CDR3 sequence is CTCSATFSGNTLYF.

This clone appeared a few times. Here the gene names and germline are mouse. The CDR3 end lies 1 residue beyond the end of the read and is filled in from the germline J gene. V is TRBV12-1 and J is TRBJ2-3, with D possibly called TRBD1 or TRBD2 (5 bases each). V lost 0 bases and J lost 3, with 6 bases in between. Germline V gene sequence: CDR1 SGHSN, CDR2 HYEKVE. This CDR3 contains 13 residues. The CDR3 is CASSLGAAETLYF. The part of the CDR3 DNA that was read is TGTGCCAGCTCTCTCGGGGCAGCAGAAACGCTGTAT.

On this clone: Genes and germline come from the mouse. Coverage ceases 1 residue before the CDR3 finishes, and the germline J gene fills in the end. The chain uses TRBV26 and TRBJ2-4; no firm D call. The germline V gene has CDR1 KGHPV and CDR2 FQNQEV (reference sequence). V shed 6 bases and J shed 2 bases, with 3 bases lying between them. The CDR3 contains 11 residues. The CDR3 here is CASSYQNTLYF. The CDR3 bases that were read are TGTGCCAGCAGCTATCAAAACACCTTGTAC.

This clone has more than one count but fewer than ten. Genes here carry mouse names. The read gets to within 1 residue of the CDR3 end, and the germline J gene fills in the rest. The V call is TRBV16, the J call TRBJ2-5; maybe TRBD1 (5 bases). Germline V gene data show CDR1 as SGHSA and CDR2 as FRNQAP. Between the trimmed V and J ends, which lost 0 bases and 3 bases, there was a span of 7 bases. CDR3 length: 14 residues. The CDR3 here is CASSLETEQDTQYF. Incomplete CDR3 DNA: TGTGCAAGCAGCTTAGAGACAGAACAAGACACCCAGTAC.

As concerns this clone: Mouse gene names and germline throughout. The read is 1 residue too short to cover the CDR3 end, so that end is filled in from the germline J gene. The V call is TRBV3, the J call TRBJ2-7; 8 nucleotides line up with TRBD2. The V gene's germline CDR1 is SNHLY and CDR2 FYNGKV (reference sequence). Trimming cost V 4 bases and J 6 bases; bases outside gene matches: 2. This CDR3 region has 12 residues. CDR3 sequence reads: CASSSGGFEQYF. CDR3 bases read: TGTGCCAGCAGCTCTGGGGGGTTTGAACAGTAC.

Comments on this clone: At one end the junction does not follow the germline gene, possibly because of a read error. Any gene name here is a mouse gene name. The sequenced fragment ends 1 residue before the CDR3 boundary, so the rest is inferred from the germline J gene. This specimen includes other DNA sequences encoding the same CDR3. The gene calls are TRBV15 and TRBJ2-3; the D is unclear. Germline V CDR1 and CDR2: SGHND, FRSKSL. The CDR3 runs to 10 residues. The CDR3 sequence: CASRRETLYF. The DNA read from the CDR3 is TGTGCCAGCAGGAGGGAAACACTGTAT.

Remarks on this clone: The genes are named according to mouse. The DNA ends 1 residue before the CDR3 does, and the rest of the CDR3 is filled in from the germline J gene. Other DNA sequences from this sample encode an identical CDR3 as well. The gene calls are TRBV3 and TRBJ2-7; TRBD2 matches 7 bases. Germline V gene sequence: CDR1 SNHLY, CDR2 FYNGKV (reference sequence). With 2 bases clipped from V and 2 bases from J, the junction kept 0 bases outside the gene matches. The CDR3 loop spans 13 amino acids. The CDR3 reads CASSLTGAYEQYF. The CDR3 DNA, read in part, is TGTGCCAGCAGCTTAACTGGGGCCTATGAACAGTAC.

With regard to this clone: The genes and germline here are from mouse. The read comes to an end 1 residue before the CDR3 does, leaving the germline J gene to fill in the end. This sequence joins TRBV2 and TRBJ2-1, with TRBD2 matching over 8 bases. CDR1 LGHNA and CDR2 YSYQKL come from the germline V gene. This CDR3 contains 15 residues. The junction had 7 bases not matched to a gene; V was cut back by 2 bases and J by 7 bases. The CDR3 bases that were read are TGTGCCAGCAGCCAAAGCTGGGGGGCAGGAGCTGAGCAGTTC. This translates into CASSQSWGAGAEQF. The whole CDR3 sequence is CASSQSWGAGAEQFF.

This clone is judged medium-sized. Gene names denote mouse genes. Sequencing ends 1 residue short of the CDR3 end; the germline J gene provides the rest. The gene calls are TRBV4 and TRBJ2-3; weak D call: TRBD1 (6 bases). V lost 3 bases, J lost 5 bases, and 6 bases lay in between. Germline V gives CDR1 LGHDT, CDR2 YNNKQL (reference sequence). The CDR3 has 12 amino acids. The covered CDR3 bases are TGTGCCAGCAGCTACAGGGGAGAAACGCTGTAT. Encoded protein: CASSYRGETLY. In full, the CDR3 is CASSYRGETLYF.

Details on this clone: Genes and germline come from the mouse. Read coverage stops 1 residue before the CDR3 terminus; the germline J gene supplies the remainder. V and J are TRBV26 and TRBJ2-5; D not certain. Germline CDR1 is KGHPV and CDR2 is FQNQEV (reference sequence). The CDR3 totals 13 residues. The V and J ends lost 6 bases and 0 bases respectively, with 7 bases between them. CDR3 DNA (partial): TGTGCCAGCAGAAGGGTTAACCAAGACACCCAGTAC. Protein product: CASRRVNQDTQY. The whole CDR3 region reads CASRRVNQDTQYF.

This clone is labeled as medium-sized (0.01 to 0.1%). Mouse gene names apply. The read is 1 residue too short to cover the CDR3 end, so that end is filled in from the germline J gene. This rearrangement joins TRBV30 to TRBJ1-5, with D tentatively TRBD1 (6 bases). Between the trimmed V and J ends, which lost 3 bases and 7 bases, there was a span of 7 bases. In germline, CDR1 is SQVVS, CDR2 ANEGSEA. The CDR3 is made up of 11 amino acids. The CDR3 sequence: CSSRDSQAPLF. Incomplete CDR3 DNA: TGTAGTTCTAGGGACAGTCAGGCTCCGCTT.

A remark on this clone: Gene and germline names: mouse. The read is 1 residue too short to cover the CDR3 end, so that end is filled in from the germline J gene. The J gene is TRBJ2-7, the V gene TRBV26; the D is unclear. Trimming took off 6 bases at V and 4 bases at J, with 10 bases between the two ends. The CDR3 length is 12 residues. Germline values: CDR1 KGHPV, CDR2 FQNQEV (reference sequence). CDR3 bases read: TGTGCCAGCAGCCGACACTCTTATGAACAGTAC. As protein: CASSRHSYEQY. The complete CDR3 sequence is CASSRHSYEQYF. Supplemented by reference TRBV26 and TRBJ2-7, the full variable domain reads NSKVIQTPRYLVKGQGQKAKMRCIPEKGHPVVFWYQQNKNNEFKFLINFQNQEVLQQIDMTEKRFSAECPSNSPCSLEIQSSEAGDSALYLCASSRHSYEQYFGPGTRLTVL.

As for this clone: Gene names refer to mouse genes. The covered CDR3 bases are TGTGCCAGCTCCCTGGGGACAGCAAACACCGGGCAGCTCTAC. This translates into CASSLGTANTGQLY. The entire CDR3 protein is CASSLGTANTGQLYF. The rearrangement joins TRBV12-2 to TRBJ2-2; tentative D call: TRBD1 (7 bases). Read sequence stops 1 residue before the CDR3 end, and the germline J gene provides the missing end. Deletions cut 4 bases from V and 0 bases from J, with 11 bases between. The CDR3 contains 15 residues. CDR1 and CDR2 (germline): SGHLS, HYDKME. Full variable domain (outside the CDR3, taken from reference TRBV12-2 and TRBJ2-2): NSGVVQSPRYIIKGKGERSILKCIPISGHLSVAWYQQTQGQELKFFIQHYDKMERDKGNLPSRFSVQQFDDYHSEMNMSALELEDSAVYFCASSLGTANTGQLYFGEGSKLTVL.